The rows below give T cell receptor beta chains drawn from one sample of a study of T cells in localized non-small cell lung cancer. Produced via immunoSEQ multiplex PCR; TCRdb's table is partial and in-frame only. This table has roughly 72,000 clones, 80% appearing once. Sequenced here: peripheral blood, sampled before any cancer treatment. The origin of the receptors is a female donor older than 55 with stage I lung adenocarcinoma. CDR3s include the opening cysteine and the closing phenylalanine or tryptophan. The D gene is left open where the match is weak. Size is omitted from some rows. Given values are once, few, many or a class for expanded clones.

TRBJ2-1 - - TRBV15 CATSRDNRAYNEQFF TGTGCCACCAGCAGAGATAACCGGGCCTACAATGAGCAGTTCTTC
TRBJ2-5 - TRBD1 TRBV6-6 CASSLGPGQGRETQYF TGTGCCAGCAGCTTGGGGCCGGGACAGGGGAGGGAGACCCAGTACTTC
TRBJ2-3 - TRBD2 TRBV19 CASSVLAGVVDTQYF TGTGCCAGTAGTGTACTAGCGGGAGTAGTAGATACGCAGTATTTT
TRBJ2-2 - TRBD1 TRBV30 CAWQDRVGNTGELFF TGTGCCTGGCAGGACAGGGTTGGGAACACCGGGGAGCTGTTTTTT
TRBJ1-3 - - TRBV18 CASSQDSRAGNTIYF TGTGCCAGCTCCCAGGACAGCCGCGCTGGAAACACCATATATTTT
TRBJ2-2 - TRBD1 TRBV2 CASSETGVTGELFF TGTGCCAGCAGTGAAACAGGGGTGACCGGGGAGCTGTTTTTT
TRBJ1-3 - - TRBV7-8 CASSLAYGRTIYF TGTGCCAGCAGCTTAGCGTACGGGAGGACCATATATTTT
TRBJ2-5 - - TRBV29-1 CSVGPRPGPLRETQYF TGCAGCGTTGGCCCCAGACCGGGCCCCTTACGGGAGACCCAGTACTTC
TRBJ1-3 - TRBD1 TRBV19 CASRTRDSFFSGNTIYF TGTGCCAGTAGGACCAGGGACAGCTTTTTCTCTGGAAACACCATATATTTT
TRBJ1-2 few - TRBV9 CASSLGGQRNYGYTF TGTGCCAGCAGCCTCGGGGGGCAGAGGAACTATGGCTACACCTTC
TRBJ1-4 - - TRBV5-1 CASSRRPGGSNEKLFF TGCGCCAGCAGCCGAAGACCTGGAGGGAGCAATGAAAAACTGTTTTTT
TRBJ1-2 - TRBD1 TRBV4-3 CASSQKPDRERGYTF TGCGCCAGCAGCCAAAAGCCGGACAGGGAGCGTGGCTACACCTTC
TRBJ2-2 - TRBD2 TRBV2 CASSEELWGGSTIGELFF TGTGCCAGCAGTGAAGAATTGTGGGGGGGAAGCACTATCGGGGAGCTGTTTTTT
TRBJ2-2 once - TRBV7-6 CASSSPAGAGTGELFF TGTGCCAGCAGCTCCCCGGCGGGGGCGGGCACCGGGGAGCTGTTTTTT
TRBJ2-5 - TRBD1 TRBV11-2 CASSFRVGTGRETQYF TGTGCCAGCAGCTTTCGGGTCGGGACAGGGCGGGAGACCCAGTACTTC
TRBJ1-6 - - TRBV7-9 CASSLGDHSPLHF TGTGCCAGCAGCTTAGGGGATCATTCACCCCTCCACTTT
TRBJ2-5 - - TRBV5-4 CASSSQRETQYF TGTGCCAGCAGCTCGCAGCGGGAGACCCAGTACTTC
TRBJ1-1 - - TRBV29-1 CSVAGRVGAEAFF TGCAGCGTAGCGGGACGGGTGGGGGCTGAAGCTTTCTTT
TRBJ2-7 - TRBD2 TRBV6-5 CASKVAGGPYEQYF TGTGCCAGCAAGGTAGCGGGAGGGCCTTACGAGCAGTACTTC
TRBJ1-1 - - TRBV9 CASSAMSGGNTEAFF TGTGCCAGCAGCGCTATGTCTGGAGGAAACACTGAAGCTTTCTTT
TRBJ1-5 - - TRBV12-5 CASGLSPPTGQPQHF TGTGCTAGTGGTTTGAGCCCACCGACAGGCCAGCCCCAGCATTTT
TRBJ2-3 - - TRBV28 CASSSRAGYTDTQYF TGTGCCAGCAGTTCGCGAGCGGGCTACACAGATACGCAGTATTTT
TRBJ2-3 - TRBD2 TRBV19 CASSLGGVNTDTQYF TGTGCCAGTAGTCTCGGGGGGGTGAACACAGATACGCAGTATTTT
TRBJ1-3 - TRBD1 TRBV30 CAWAPTGIVHTIYF TGTGCCTGGGCTCCGACAGGGATTGTTCACACCATATATTTT
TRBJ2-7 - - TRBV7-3 CASSRGLRWEQYF TGTGCCAGCAGTCGGGGGCTCCGTTGGGAGCAGTACTTC
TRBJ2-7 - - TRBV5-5 CASSLEGGSSSYEQYF TGTGCCAGCAGCTTGGAGGGCGGGTCGAGCTCCTACGAGCAGTACTTC
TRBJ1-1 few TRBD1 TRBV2 CASTRDRNTEAFF TGTGCCAGCACCCGGGACAGGAACACTGAAGCTTTCTTT
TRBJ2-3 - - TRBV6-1 CASSFGQVADTQYF TGTGCCAGCAGTTTCGGCCAAGTGGCAGATACGCAGTATTTT
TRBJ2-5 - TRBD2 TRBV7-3 CASSLSGGAETQYF TGTGCCAGCAGCTTAAGCGGGGGGGCAGAGACCCAGTACTTC
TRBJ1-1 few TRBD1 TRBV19 CASSVGRGGNTEAFF TGTGCCAGTAGTGTTGGCAGGGGGGGGAACACTGAAGCTTTCTTT
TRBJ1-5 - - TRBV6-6 CASRTRQALRNQPQHF TGTGCCAGCAGGACAAGGCAGGCCCTCCGCAATCAGCCCCAGCATTTT
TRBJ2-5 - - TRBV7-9 CASSFVGAAETQYF TGTGCCAGCAGCTTCGTGGGGGCTGCGGAGACCCAGTACTTC
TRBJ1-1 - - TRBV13 CASSPVNTEAFF TGTGCCAGCAGCCCTGTGAACACTGAAGCTTTCTTT
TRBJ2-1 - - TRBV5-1 CASSFSGFSYNEQFF TGCGCCAGCAGCTTTAGCGGCTTCTCCTACAATGAGCAGTTCTTC
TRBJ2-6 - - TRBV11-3 CASSGSSSGANVLTF TGTGCCAGCAGTGGGTCAAGCTCTGGGGCCAACGTCCTGACTTTC
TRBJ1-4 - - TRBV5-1 CASSLEGTNEKLFF TGCGCCAGCAGCTTGGAGGGCACTAATGAAAAACTGTTTTTT
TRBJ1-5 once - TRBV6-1 CATRRNMRQPQHF TGTGCCACCCGTAGGAACATGAGGCAGCCCCAGCATTTT
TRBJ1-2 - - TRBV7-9 CASSEIVGRVGYTF TGTGCCAGCAGCGAGATAGTGGGGAGGGTAGGCTACACCTTC
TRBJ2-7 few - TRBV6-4 CASSDSGAHEQYF TGTGCCAGCAGTGACTCGGGGGCCCACGAGCAGTACTTC
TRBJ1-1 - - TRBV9 CASSVGLGGNTEAFF TGTGCCAGCAGCGTAGGGCTGGGGGGGAACACTGAAGCTTTCTTT
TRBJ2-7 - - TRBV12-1 CASSFVVGSTLSYEQYF TGTGCCAGCAGCTTTGTTGTCGGGTCGACACTTTCCTACGAGCAGTACTTC
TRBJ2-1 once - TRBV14 CASSSEPYNEQFF TGTGCCAGCAGCTCTGAACCCTACAATGAGCAGTTCTTC
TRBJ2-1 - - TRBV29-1 CSVENRAWGEQFF TGCAGCGTTGAGAACAGGGCATGGGGTGAGCAGTTCTTC
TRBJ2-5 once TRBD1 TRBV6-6 CASSPGGRETQYF TGTGCCAGCAGCCCAGGGGGTCGGGAGACCCAGTACTTC
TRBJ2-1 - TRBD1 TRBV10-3 CAISEPDRAANEQFF TGTGCCATCAGTGAACCCGACAGGGCGGCCAATGAGCAGTTCTTC
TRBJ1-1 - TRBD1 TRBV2 CASGSNRGHTEAFF TGTGCCAGCGGAAGTAACAGGGGACACACTGAAGCTTTCTTT
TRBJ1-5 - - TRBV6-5 CASSSKYRQPQHF TGTGCCAGCAGTTCTAAGTATAGGCAGCCCCAGCATTTT
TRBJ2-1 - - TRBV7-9 CASSLWEGSYNEQFF TGTGCCAGCAGCTTATGGGAAGGCTCCTACAATGAGCAGTTCTTC
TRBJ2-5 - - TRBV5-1 CASSTTGLYQETQYF TGCGCCAGCAGCACGACGGGACTTTACCAGGAGACCCAGTACTTC
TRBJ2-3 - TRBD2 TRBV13 CASSLQGLAGGFGTDTQYF TGTGCCAGCAGCCTACAGGGACTAGCGGGGGGTTTTGGGACAGATACGCAGTATTTT
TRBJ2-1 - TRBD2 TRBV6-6 CASSYRRGAYNEQFF TGTGCCAGCAGTTACCGGCGGGGGGCTTACAATGAGCAGTTCTTC